These T cell receptor beta chains were read from a single sample in a study of blood T cell repertoires in COVID-19. Data came from immunoSEQ multiplex PCR; TCRdb stores just in-frame clones and leaves some out. This table holds more than 110,000 clones, 80% to 85% found once. Material for sequencing was peripheral blood. Receptor source: a human donor in a cohort sampled during active COVID-19. Each CDR3 is given with its conserved first and last residue. Each record gives: D gene, J gene, clone size, V gene, CDR3 length, CDR3 DNA, CDR3 protein. D genes are given only for firm matches. Rows may omit the clone size; those that give it use once, few, many or a size class.

d_call: TRBD1; j_call: TRBJ2-5; clone_size: .; v_call: TRBV11-3; cdr3_length: 16; cdr3_nt: TGTGCCAGCAGCCGTTTCGGACAGGGGGTTGGGGAGACCCAGTACTTC; cdr3_aa: CASSRFGQGVGETQYF
d_call: .; j_call: TRBJ1-2; clone_size: few; v_call: TRBV4-1; cdr3_length: 13; cdr3_nt: TGCGCCAGCAGCCAAGTCCCCCCCCTTCGGTACACCTTC; cdr3_aa: CASSQVPPLRYTF
d_call: TRBD1; j_call: TRBJ2-7; clone_size: once; v_call: TRBV11-1; cdr3_length: 15; cdr3_nt: TGTGCCAGCAGCTTATTGTCCAACCCAGGGGGCGAGCAGTACTTC; cdr3_aa: CASSLLSNPGGEQYF
d_call: .; j_call: TRBJ1-1; clone_size: .; v_call: TRBV7-9; cdr3_length: 13; cdr3_nt: TGTGCCAGCAGTAATCAGGAGAACACTGAAGCTTTCTTT; cdr3_aa: CASSNQENTEAFF
d_call: .; j_call: TRBJ1-3; clone_size: .; v_call: TRBV6-5; cdr3_length: 15; cdr3_nt: TGTGCCAGCACCCAAGCGGGGTTGTCTGGAAACACCATATATTTT; cdr3_aa: CASTQAGLSGNTIYF
d_call: TRBD2; j_call: TRBJ2-1; clone_size: .; v_call: TRBV11-2; cdr3_length: 15; cdr3_nt: TGTGCCAGCAGCCAAGGGACTAGCGGGGTGGGTGAGCAGTTCTTC; cdr3_aa: CASSQGTSGVGEQFF
d_call: .; j_call: TRBJ2-2; clone_size: .; v_call: TRBV21-1; cdr3_length: 14; cdr3_nt: TGTGCCACCGCACAGGAGGGTAACACCGGGGAGCTGTTTTTT; cdr3_aa: CATAQEGNTGELFF
d_call: .; j_call: TRBJ2-5; clone_size: .; v_call: TRBV7-9; cdr3_length: 17; cdr3_nt: TGTGCCAGCAGCCCCCGGATTTTTGCGGGGGCCCAAGAGACCCAGTACTTC; cdr3_aa: CASSPRIFAGAQETQYF
d_call: TRBD1; j_call: TRBJ2-6; clone_size: .; v_call: TRBV24-1; cdr3_length: 16; cdr3_nt: TGTGCCACCAGTGACCGACAGGGCACTGGGGCCAACGTCCTGACTTTC; cdr3_aa: CATSDRQGTGANVLTF
d_call: .; j_call: TRBJ2-7; clone_size: once; v_call: TRBV29-1; cdr3_length: 14; cdr3_nt: TGCAGCGTTGAAGAACCAGGCTCCTATTTCGAGCAGTACTTC; cdr3_aa: CSVEEPGSYFEQYF